This TCR beta chain appears in the sequencing data of a study of T-cell memory formation after mild COVID-19. Trimming stripped 1 base from V and 6 bases from J, with 19 bases between. CDR3 length: 17 amino acids. CDR1 is MGHRA and CDR2 is YSYEKL in the germline V gene. Using its own MiXCR run on the 5' RACE reads, TCRdb lists one record per CDR3 protein. The sample holds more than 400,000 distinct CDR3 sequences; roughly 20% are singletons and the top ten take roughly 12%. The sequence was obtained from an adult woman who had mild COVID-19 (a few samples of this study predate the infection). Cell type and time point are not known. J is TRBJ1-5 and V is TRBV4-1, with no clear D. Sequencing was done on a sample of PBMCs or a T cell subset sorted from them (not recorded which). The CDR3 DNA reads as TGCGCCAGCAGCCAAGGAATGGCACGAGGATCGGCTCAGCCCCAGCATTTT. The encoded protein is CASSQGMARGSAQPQHF.